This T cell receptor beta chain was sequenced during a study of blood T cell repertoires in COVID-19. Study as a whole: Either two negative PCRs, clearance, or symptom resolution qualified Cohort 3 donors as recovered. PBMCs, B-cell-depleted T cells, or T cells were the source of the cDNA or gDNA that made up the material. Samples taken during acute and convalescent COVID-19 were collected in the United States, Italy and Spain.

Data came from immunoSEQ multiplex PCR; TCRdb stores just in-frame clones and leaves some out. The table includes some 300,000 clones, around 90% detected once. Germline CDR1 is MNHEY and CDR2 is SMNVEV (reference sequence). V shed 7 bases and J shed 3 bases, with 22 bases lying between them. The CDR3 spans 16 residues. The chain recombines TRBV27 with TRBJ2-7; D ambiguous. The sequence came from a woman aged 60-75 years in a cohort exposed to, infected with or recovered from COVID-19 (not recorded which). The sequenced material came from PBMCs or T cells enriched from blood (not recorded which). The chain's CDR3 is CASTTPEENGSYEQYF. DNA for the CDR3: TGTGCCAGCACCACCCCAGAGGAGAATGGTAGCTACGAGCAGTACTTC.